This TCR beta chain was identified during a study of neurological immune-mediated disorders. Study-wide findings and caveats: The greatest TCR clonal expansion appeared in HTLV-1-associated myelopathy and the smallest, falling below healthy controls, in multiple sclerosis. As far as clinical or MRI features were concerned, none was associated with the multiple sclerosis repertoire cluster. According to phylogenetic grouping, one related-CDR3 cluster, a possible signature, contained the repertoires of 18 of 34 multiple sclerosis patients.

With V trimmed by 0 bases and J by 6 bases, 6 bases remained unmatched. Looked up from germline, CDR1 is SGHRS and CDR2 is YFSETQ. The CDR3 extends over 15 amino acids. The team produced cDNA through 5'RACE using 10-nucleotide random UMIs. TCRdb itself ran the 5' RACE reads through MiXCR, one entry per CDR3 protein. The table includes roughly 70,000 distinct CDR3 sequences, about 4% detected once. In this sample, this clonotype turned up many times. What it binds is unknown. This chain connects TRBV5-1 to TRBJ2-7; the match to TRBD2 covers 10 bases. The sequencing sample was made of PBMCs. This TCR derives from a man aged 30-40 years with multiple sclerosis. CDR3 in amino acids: CASSLGSSGGFEQYF. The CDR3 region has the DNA TGCGCCAGCAGCTTGGGAAGTAGCGGGGGGTTCGAGCAGTACTTC.